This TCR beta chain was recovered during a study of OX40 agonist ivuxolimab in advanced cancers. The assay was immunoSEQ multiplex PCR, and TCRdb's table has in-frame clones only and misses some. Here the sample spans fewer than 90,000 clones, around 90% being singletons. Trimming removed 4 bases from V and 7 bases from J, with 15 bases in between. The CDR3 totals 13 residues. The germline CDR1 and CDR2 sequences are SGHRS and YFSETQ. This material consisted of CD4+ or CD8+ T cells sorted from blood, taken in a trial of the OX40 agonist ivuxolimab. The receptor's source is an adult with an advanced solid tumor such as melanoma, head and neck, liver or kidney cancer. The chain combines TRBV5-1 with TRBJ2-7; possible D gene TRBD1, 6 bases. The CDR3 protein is CASSTGQWGEQYF. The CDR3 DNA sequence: TGCGCCAGCAGCACTGGACAGTGGGGGGAGCAGTACTTC.